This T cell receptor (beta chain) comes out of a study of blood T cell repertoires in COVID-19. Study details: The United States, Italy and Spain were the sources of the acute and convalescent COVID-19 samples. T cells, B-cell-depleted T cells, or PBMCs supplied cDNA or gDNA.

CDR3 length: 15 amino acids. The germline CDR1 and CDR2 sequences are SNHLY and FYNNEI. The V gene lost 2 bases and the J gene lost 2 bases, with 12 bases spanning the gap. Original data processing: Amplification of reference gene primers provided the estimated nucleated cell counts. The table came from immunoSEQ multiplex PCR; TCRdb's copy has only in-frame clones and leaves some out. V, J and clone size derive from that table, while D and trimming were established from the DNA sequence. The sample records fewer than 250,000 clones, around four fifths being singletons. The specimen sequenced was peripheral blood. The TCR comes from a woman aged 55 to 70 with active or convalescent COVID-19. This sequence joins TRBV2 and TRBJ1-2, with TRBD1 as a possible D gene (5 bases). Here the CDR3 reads CASSESGRVNYGYTF. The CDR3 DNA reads TGTGCCAGCAGTGAATCCGGCAGGGTCAACTATGGCTACACCTTC.